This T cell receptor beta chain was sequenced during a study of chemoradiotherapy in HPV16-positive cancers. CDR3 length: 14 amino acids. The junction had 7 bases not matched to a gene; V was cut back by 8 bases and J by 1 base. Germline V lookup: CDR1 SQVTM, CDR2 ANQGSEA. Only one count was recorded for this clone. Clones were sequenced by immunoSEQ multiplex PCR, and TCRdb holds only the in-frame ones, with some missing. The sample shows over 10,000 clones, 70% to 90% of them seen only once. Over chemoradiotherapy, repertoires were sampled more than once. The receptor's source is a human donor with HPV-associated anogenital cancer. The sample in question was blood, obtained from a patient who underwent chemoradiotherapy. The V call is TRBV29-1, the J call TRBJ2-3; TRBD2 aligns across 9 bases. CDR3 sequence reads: CSHAGGRGTDTQYF. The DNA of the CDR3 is TGCAGCCACGCGGGGGGGAGGGGCACAGATACGCAGTATTTT.